This T cell receptor (beta chain) was profiled in a study of T cells after yellow fever vaccination (dated by TCRdb to between 2018 and 2021). Study-wide context: The SMART-Seq v4 Ultra Low Input RNA kit was used to prepare libraries from fractions with low cell numbers. Bulk TCR alpha and beta repertoires were sequenced longitudinally to track T-cell clones before and after primary and booster YFV17D yellow fever vaccination. Bulk PBMC replicates and cell subsets were isolated from blood drawn at multiple timepoints before and after both primary and secondary immunization. The cohort comprised two healthy male donors, one aged 18 to 30 and one aged 30 to 40 years.

On the study overall, not on this receptor specifically: A small fraction of clonotypes appeared in both the CD4 and CD8 compartments, likely as a result of convergent recombination. Most clones expanded after primary vaccination were re-detected after the booster (about 95% of CD4 and around nine tenths of CD8), suggesting broad memory maintenance. The secondary T-cell response was weaker than the primary response but faster, peaking on day 5 instead of day 15. Only two donors were included in the study, so the extent to which the findings can be generalized is limited. Because abundant contaminating clonotypes from the bulk population could be contained in FACS-sorted repertoires, computational filtering was required.

Sequencing instrument: Illumina NovaSeq 6000. Synthesis of TCR cDNA relied on 5'RACE template switching, a step that introduced a universal primer site along with unique molecular identifiers. Priming for cDNA synthesis came from both the TCR alpha and TCR beta constant segments. Libraries were amplified in two PCR steps, with sample barcodes and sequencing adapters added in the second step. Libraries were sequenced on Illumina HiSeq 2500 (2x100 bp) or NovaSeq (2x150 bp). The original pipeline was this. MIGEC was used to demultiplex reads and collapse the reads into UMI consensus sequences, and MiXCR was used for V(D)J alignment. Using edgeR on replicate PBMC samples, clonotypes were called vaccine-responding if FDR was below 0.01 and the log2 fold change was above 5 up to day 15. Bulk clonotypes were assigned CD4 or CD8 identity according to which sequenced CD4 or CD8 repertoire held them at higher abundance. TCRdb reanalyzed the raw reads on its own, using fastp at Q25 for trimming and MiXCR for clone calling, and kept in-frame beta chains. A single entry per CDR3 protein holds the most common genes and DNA from its merged rows. TCRdb's processing, not the authors' own work, is the source of the V and J calls. This sample comprises about 330,000 distinct CDR3 sequences, over 4% of them detected only once. Of the sample, around 24% is held by the ten largest clones.

With respect to this clonotype: No cognate antigen has been identified for it. No base-level quality is on record; no much larger clone is a single base apart.

Per the publication, the treatment or condition label means: live attenuated yellow fever vaccine strain. Two biological replicates of bulk PBMCs were collected at each blood-draw timepoint. A standard Ficoll-Paque protocol was used to isolate PBMCs from peripheral blood. RNA was extracted with TriZol from bulk PBMCs, CD4 and CD8 fractions, and dextramer-positive and dextramer-negative fractions. The CDR3 holds 12 amino acids from the cysteine to the phenylalanine. Solely the CDR3 DNA is kept, with 36 bases framed from the first base. V gives up 3 bases and J gives up 6 bases, and the segment between their germline ends measures 8 bases. Looking up the germline V gene yields CDR1 KGHSH and CDR2 LQKENI.

The specimen was PBMCs, collected 5 days after the yellow fever booster vaccination. The receptor comes from a man between 18 and 29 years old who received the YFV17D yellow fever vaccine. The chain is assembled from TRBV18 and TRBJ1-1; the D gene cannot be resolved reliably. Here the CDR3 is given as CASSPGSPEAFF. The DNA is TGTGCCAGCTCACCTGGGTCGCCTGAAGCTTTCTTT.